A selection of T cell receptor beta chains follows, all from one sample in a study of vaccination effects on CD4 cells after COVID-19. The assay was immunoSEQ multiplex PCR, and TCRdb's table has in-frame clones only and misses some. The table lists 15,000 or so clones, 80% of them singletons. Which antigens these TCRs recognize remains unknown. Material: CD4+ T cells from PBMCs cultured with SARS-CoV-2 spike peptides, obtained after COVID-19 vaccination. The origin of the receptors is a human donor who had a prior SARS-CoV-2 infection. The CDR3 runs from the conserved cysteine through the conserved F or W. The D gene is left open where the match is weak. Size tells how often a clone was seen (once, few, many) or the class of an expanded clone, and some rows leave it out.

d_call	v_call	clone_size	j_call	cdr3_aa	cdr3_nt
.	TRBV19	once	TRBJ2-2	CASSSRTGTGELFF	TGTGCCAGTAGTTCACGGACGGGCACCGGGGAGCTGTTTTTT
.	TRBV6-5	.	TRBJ2-7	CASSYSRTGYEQYF	TGTGCCAGCAGTTACTCGAGAACAGGCTACGAGCAGTACTTC
TRBD1	TRBV4-3	.	TRBJ1-6	CASSLDRLVANSPLHF	TGCGCCAGCAGCCTGGACAGGCTTGTTGCAAATTCACCCCTCCACTTT
.	TRBV3-1/TRBV3-2	.	TRBJ2-1	CASSLQRIYNEQFF	TGTGCCAGCAGCCTACAGCGAATATACAATGAGCAGTTCTTC
TRBD1	TRBV19	.	TRBJ1-1	CASSTRQGLDAFF	TGTGCCAGTAGTACGCGACAGGGGTTGGATGCTTTCTTT
TRBD1	TRBV5-6	.	TRBJ2-4	CASSHRGLAKNIQYF	TGTGCCAGCAGCCACAGGGGTCTGGCCAAAAACATTCAGTACTTC
.	TRBV24-1	few	TRBJ2-1	CATGQQEFGDYNEQFF	TGTGCCACCGGCCAACAGGAGTTCGGAGACTACAATGAGCAGTTCTTC
.	TRBV5-1	.	TRBJ2-7	CASSLPDSYEQYF	TGCGCCAGCAGCTTACCAGACTCCTACGAGCAGTACTTC
TRBD1	TRBV11-3	.	TRBJ2-3	CASSFGDRVSTDTQYF	TGTGCCAGCAGCTTCGGGGACAGGGTGAGCACAGATACGCAGTATTTT
.	TRBV25-1	.	TRBJ1-1	CASSEFNQVKTEAFF	TGTGCCAGCAGTGAATTTAACCAAGTAAAAACTGAAGCTTTCTTT
.	TRBV18	.	TRBJ1-2	CASSQEGGDDGYTF	TGTGCCAGCTCACAAGAAGGGGGGGACGATGGCTACACCTTC
TRBD1	TRBV30	.	TRBJ1-2	CARATTGTGGGYTF	TGTGCCCGGGCAACCACAGGGACAGGCGGGGGCTACACCTTC
.	TRBV7-2	.	TRBJ1-2	CASSSEPGPSNYTF	TGTGCCAGCAGCTCCGAACCGGGCCCAAGCAACTACACCTTC
.	TRBV19	.	TRBJ2-6	CASSTWFGRQDSGANVLTF	TGTGCCAGTAGTACCTGGTTTGGGCGACAGGACTCTGGGGCCAACGTCCTGACTTTC
TRBD2	TRBV5-5	.	TRBJ2-5	CASSPWWGGETQYF	TGTGCCAGCAGCCCCTGGTGGGGGGGGGAGACCCAGTACTTC